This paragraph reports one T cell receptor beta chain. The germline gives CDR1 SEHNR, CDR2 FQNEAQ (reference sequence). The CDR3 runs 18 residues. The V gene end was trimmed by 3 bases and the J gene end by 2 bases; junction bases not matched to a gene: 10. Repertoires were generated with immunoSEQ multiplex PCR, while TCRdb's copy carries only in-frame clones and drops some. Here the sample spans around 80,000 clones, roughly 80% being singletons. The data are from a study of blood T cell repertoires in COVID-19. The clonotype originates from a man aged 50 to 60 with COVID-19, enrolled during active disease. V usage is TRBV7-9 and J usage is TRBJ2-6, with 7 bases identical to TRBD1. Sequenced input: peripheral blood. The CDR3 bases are TGTGCCAGCAGCTTCACCCCCCAGGGGGTCACTGGGGCCAACGTCCTGACTTTC. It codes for CASSFTPQGVTGANVLTF.